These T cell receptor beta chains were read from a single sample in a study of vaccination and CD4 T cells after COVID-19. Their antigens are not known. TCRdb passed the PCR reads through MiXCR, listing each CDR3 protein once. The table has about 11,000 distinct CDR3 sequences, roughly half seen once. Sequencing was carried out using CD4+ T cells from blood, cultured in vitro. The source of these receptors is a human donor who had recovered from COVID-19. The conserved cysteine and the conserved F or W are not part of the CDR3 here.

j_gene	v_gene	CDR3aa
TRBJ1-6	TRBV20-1	SAKTGGGYNSPLH
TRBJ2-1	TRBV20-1	SARGMASGGHNEQF
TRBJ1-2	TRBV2	ASSGQGLDSYGYT
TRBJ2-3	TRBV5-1	ASSLSRGSTDTQY
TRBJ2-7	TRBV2	ASVAPGTDEQY
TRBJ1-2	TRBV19	ASTGGKGNYGYT
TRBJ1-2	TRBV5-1	ASSLMDTSYGYT
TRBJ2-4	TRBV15	ATSRDLQGNIQY
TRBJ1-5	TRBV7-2	ASSLTAPNQPQH
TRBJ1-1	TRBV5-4	ASSLVSRNTEAF
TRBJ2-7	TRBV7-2	ASSFRTVYEQY
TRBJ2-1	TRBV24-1	ATSDLGTPTMSGNEQF
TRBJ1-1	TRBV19	ASSVQTGLTEAF
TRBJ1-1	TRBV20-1	SATGTGLNTEAF
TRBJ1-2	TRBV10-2	ASSESTGYGYT
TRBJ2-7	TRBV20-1	SARAPTGVGEQY
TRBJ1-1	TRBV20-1	SALRGQEWRYTEAF
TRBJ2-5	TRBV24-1	ATSEGTSGAETQY
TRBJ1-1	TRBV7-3	ASSLYGQGAGTEAF